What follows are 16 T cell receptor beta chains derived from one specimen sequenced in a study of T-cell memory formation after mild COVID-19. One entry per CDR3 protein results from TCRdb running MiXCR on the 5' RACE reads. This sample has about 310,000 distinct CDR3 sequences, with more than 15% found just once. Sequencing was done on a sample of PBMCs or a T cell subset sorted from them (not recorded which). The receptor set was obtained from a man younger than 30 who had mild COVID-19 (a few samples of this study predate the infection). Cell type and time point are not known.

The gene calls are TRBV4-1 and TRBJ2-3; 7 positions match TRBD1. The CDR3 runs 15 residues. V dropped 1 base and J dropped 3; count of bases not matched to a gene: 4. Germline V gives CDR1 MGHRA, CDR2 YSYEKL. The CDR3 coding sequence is TGCGCCAGCAGCCAAGTGGGACAGAGAACAGATACGCAGTATTTT. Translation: CASSQVGQRTDTQYF.

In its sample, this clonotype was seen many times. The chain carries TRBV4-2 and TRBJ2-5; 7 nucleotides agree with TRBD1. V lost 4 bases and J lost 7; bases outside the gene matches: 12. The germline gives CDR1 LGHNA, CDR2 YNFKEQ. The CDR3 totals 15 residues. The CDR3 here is CASSLGQGERVTQYF. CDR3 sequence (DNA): TGTGCCAGCAGCCTAGGCCAGGGGGAGAGGGTGACCCAGTACTTC.

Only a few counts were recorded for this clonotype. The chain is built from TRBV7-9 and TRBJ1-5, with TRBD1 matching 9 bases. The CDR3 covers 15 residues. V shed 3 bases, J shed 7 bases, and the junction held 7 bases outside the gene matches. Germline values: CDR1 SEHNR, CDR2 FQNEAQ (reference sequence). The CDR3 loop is CASSFGTGSSQPQHF. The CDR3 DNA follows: TGTGCCAGCAGCTTCGGGACAGGGAGTTCCCAGCCCCAGCATTTT.

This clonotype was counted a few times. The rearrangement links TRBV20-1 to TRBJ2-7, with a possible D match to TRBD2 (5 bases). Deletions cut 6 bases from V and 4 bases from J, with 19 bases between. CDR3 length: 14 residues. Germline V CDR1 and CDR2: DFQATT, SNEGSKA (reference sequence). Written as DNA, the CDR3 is TGCAGTGCACGCGGTGATAGCGCGAAGTACGAGCAGTACGTC. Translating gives CSARGDSAKYEQYV.

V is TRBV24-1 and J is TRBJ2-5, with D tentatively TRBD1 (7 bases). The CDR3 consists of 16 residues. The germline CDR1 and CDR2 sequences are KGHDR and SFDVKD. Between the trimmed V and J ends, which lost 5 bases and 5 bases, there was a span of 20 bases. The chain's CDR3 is CATSAMGSGGIETQYF. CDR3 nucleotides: TGTGCCACCAGTGCCATGGGGTCAGGGGGGATCGAGACCCAGTACTTC.

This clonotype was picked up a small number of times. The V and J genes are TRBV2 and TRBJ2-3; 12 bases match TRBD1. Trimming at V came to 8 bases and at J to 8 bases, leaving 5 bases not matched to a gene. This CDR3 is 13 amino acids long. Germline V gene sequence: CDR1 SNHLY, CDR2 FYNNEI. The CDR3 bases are TGTGCCAGCGGGGACAGGGGGCTCCTTACGCAGTATTTT. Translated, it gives CASGDRGLLTQYF.

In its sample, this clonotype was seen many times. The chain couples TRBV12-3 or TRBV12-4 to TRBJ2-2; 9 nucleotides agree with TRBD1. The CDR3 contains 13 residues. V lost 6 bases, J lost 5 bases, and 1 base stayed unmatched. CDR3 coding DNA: TGTGCCAGCAGAGACAGGGGGACCGGGGAGCTGTTTTTT. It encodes CASRDRGTGELFF.

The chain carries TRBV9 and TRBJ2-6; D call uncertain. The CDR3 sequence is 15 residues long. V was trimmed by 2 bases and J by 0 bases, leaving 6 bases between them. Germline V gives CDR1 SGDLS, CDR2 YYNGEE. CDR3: CASSVHPSGANVLTF. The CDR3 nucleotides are TGTGCCAGCAGCGTGCATCCCTCTGGGGCCAACGTCCTGACTTTC.

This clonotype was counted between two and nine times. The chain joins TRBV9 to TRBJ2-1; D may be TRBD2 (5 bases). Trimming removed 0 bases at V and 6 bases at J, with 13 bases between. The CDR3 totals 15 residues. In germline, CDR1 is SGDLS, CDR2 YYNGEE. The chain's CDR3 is CASSVGGLWSNEQFF. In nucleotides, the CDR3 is TGTGCCAGCAGCGTAGGAGGGTTGTGGAGCAATGAGCAGTTCTTC. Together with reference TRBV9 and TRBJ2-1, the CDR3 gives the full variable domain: DSGVTQTPKHLITATGQRVTLRCSPRSGDLSVYWYQQSLDQGLQFLIQYYNGEERAKGNILERFSAQQFPDLHSELNLSSLELGDSALYFCASSVGGLWSNEQFFGPGTRLTVL.

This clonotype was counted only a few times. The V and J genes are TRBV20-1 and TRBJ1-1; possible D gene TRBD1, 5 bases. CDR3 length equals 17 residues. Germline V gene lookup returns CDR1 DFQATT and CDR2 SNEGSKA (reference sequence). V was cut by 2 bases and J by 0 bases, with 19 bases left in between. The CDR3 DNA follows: TGCAGTGCTAGAAAGCCCGCATCCAGACAGTTGAACACTGAAGCTTTCTTT. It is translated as CSARKPASRQLNTEAFF.

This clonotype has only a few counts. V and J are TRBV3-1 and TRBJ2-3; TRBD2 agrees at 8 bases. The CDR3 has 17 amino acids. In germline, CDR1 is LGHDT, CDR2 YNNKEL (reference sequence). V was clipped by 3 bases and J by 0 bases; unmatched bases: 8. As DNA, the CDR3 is TGTGCCAGCAGCCAGTCTTGGCGGGGGGATAGCACAGATACGCAGTATTTT. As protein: CASSQSWRGDSTDTQYF.

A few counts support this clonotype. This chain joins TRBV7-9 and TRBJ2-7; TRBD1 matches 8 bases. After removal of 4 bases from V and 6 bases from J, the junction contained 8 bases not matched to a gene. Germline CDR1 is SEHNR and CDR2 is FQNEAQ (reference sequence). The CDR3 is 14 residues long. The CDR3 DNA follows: TGTGCCAGCAGCTCGGACAGGGCCCCGGGCGAGCAGTACTTC. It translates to CASSSDRAPGEQYF.

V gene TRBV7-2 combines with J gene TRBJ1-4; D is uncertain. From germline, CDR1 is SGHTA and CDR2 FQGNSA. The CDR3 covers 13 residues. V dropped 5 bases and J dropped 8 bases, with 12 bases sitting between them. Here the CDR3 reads CASSPQTDEKLFF. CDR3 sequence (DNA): TGTGCCAGCAGCCCCCAAACAGACGAAAAACTGTTTTTT.

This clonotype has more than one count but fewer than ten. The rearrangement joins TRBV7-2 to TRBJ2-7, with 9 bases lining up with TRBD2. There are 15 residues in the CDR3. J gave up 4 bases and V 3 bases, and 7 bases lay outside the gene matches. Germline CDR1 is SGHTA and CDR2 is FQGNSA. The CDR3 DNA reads TGTGCCAGCAGCTTTTTAGCGGGGGAGAATTACGAGCAGTACTTC. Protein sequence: CASSFLAGENYEQYF.

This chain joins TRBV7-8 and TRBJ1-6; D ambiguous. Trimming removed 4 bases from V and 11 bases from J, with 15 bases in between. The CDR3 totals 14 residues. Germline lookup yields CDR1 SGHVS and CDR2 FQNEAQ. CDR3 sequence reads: CASSSHPIRAPLHF. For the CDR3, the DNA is TGTGCCAGCAGCTCCCATCCCATCCGCGCACCCCTCCACTTT.

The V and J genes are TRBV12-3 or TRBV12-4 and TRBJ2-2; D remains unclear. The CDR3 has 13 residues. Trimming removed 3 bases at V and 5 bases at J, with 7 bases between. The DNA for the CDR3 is TGTGCCAGCAGTTTCTCTCCAACCGGGGAGCTGTTTTTT. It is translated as CASSFSPTGELFF.